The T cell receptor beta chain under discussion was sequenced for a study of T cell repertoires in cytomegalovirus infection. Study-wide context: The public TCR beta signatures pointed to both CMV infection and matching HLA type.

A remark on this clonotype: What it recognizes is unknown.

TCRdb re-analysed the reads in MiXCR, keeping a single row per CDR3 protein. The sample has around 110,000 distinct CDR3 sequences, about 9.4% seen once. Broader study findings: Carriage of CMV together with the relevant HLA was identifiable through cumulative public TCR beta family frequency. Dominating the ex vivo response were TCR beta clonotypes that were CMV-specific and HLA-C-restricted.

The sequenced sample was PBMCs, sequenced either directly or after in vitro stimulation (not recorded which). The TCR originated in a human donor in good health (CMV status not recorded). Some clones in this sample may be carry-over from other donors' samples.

The CDR3 DNA reads TGCAGTGCTAGAGTGGGCAGCGTCTACGAGCAGTACTTC. Translating it yields CSARVGSVYEQYF. The rearrangement uses TRBV20-1 and TRBJ2-7, with D unresolved. Trimming removed 1 base from V and 3 bases from J, with 10 bases in between. This CDR3 has 13 residues. CDR1 and CDR2 (germline): DFQATT, SNEGSKA (reference sequence).